Each of the 26 T cell receptor beta chains below was sequenced from the same sample in a study of blood T cell repertoires in COVID-19. Sequencing was performed with immunoSEQ multiplex PCR; in TCRdb, only in-frame clones are kept and a portion is missing. The table includes some 350,000 clones, around 84% detected once. Material: peripheral blood. The source is a human donor in a cohort sampled during active COVID-19.

The chain links TRBV6-5 to TRBJ1-5; D is possibly TRBD1 (5 bases). The germline V gene encodes CDR1 MNHEY and CDR2 SVGAGI. V gave up 6 bases and J gave up 5 bases, with 17 bases separating them. The CDR3 has 15 amino acids. In DNA form, the CDR3 reads TGTGCCAGCAGGGGACTTTCCCTGGGGGATCAGCCCCAGCATTTT. This translates into CASRGLSLGDQPQHF.

This chain joins TRBV5-1 and TRBJ2-4; D may be TRBD2 (6 bases). The germline V gene has CDR1 SGHRS and CDR2 YFSETQ. Trimming shortened V by 0 bases and J by 0 bases, and 16 bases separated the two germline ends. The CDR3 has 18 amino acids. CDR3 in amino acids: CASSLGVAESLAKNIQYF. CDR3 nucleotides: TGCGCCAGCAGCTTGGGGGTAGCGGAGAGCCTAGCCAAAAACATTCAGTACTTC.

The J gene is TRBJ1-1, the V gene TRBV28, with D unresolved. The CDR3 consists of 11 residues. From germline, CDR1 is MDHEN and CDR2 SYDVKM. Trimming removed 3 bases from V and 6 bases from J, with 5 bases in between. CDR3 amino acids: CASSFLSEAFF. CDR3 nucleotide sequence: TGTGCCAGCAGTTTTCTATCTGAAGCTTTCTTT.

The chain links TRBV3-1 (or the pseudogene TRBV3-2) to TRBJ1-2; 7 bases agree with TRBD1. The CDR3 extends over 15 amino acids. Trimming cost V 2 bases and J 3 bases; bases outside gene matches: 6. The germline V gene encodes CDR1 LGHDT and CDR2 YNNKEL (reference sequence). The CDR3 DNA reads TGTGCCAGCAGCCAATTGTCCACAGGGGACTATGGCTACACCTTC. Its protein product is CASSQLSTGDYGYTF.

The rearrangement uses TRBV5-4 and TRBJ2-5; 7 bases align to TRBD1. Trimming took 4 bases from V and 3 from J; bases not matched to a gene: 3. CDR3 size: 13 residues. Germline values: CDR1 SGHNT, CDR2 YYREEE (reference sequence). CDR3: CASSRQGEETQYF. The CDR3 region has the DNA TGTGCCAGCAGCCGACAGGGCGAAGAGACCCAGTACTTC. Looking up the rest from reference TRBV5-4 and TRBJ2-5 gives the full variable domain: ETGVTQSPTHLIKTRGQQVTLRCSSQSGHNTVSWYQQALGQGPQFIFQYYREEENGRGNFPPRFSGLQFPNYSSELNVNALELDDSALYLCASSRQGEETQYFGPGTRLLVL.

The chain employs TRBV7-2 and TRBJ2-2, with D tentatively TRBD1 (5 bases). Germline CDR1 and CDR2: SGHTA and FQGNSA. Trimming pared 2 bases from V and 5 bases from J, leaving 6 bases between. The CDR3 is made up of 13 amino acids. In DNA form, the CDR3 reads TGTGCCAGCAGCTTACAGGGTACCGGGGAGCTGTTTTTT. Amino acids: CASSLQGTGELFF.

This clone was detected a few times. CDR3 sequence: CASSRPGTVYSGANVLTF. CDR3 nucleotide sequence: TGTGCCAGCAGTCGCCCCGGGACAGTGTACTCTGGGGCCAACGTCCTGACTTTC. This sequence joins TRBV28 and TRBJ2-6; 7 positions match TRBD1. J was trimmed by 0 bases and V by 5 bases; bases with no gene match: 10. CDR1 is MDHEN and CDR2 is SYDVKM in the germline V gene. The CDR3 contains 18 residues. Drawing the rest from reference TRBV28 and TRBJ2-6, the complete variable domain is DVKVTQSSRYLVKRTGEKVFLECVQDMDHENMFWYRQDPGLGLRLIYFSYDVKMKEKGDIPEGYSVSREKKERFSLILESASTNQTSMYLCASSRPGTVYSGANVLTFGAGSRLTVL.

The chain carries TRBV2 and TRBJ1-6; tentative D call: TRBD1 (5 bases). V lost 3 bases and J 10 bases, leaving 16 bases between the germline ends. The germline gives CDR1 SNHLY, CDR2 FYNNEI. The CDR3 spans 15 residues. As DNA, the CDR3 is TGTGCCAGCAGTGAGGGGAGGGCAGGGAGATCACCCCTCCACTTT. It specifies CASSEGRAGRSPLHF.

This chain connects TRBV6-5 to TRBJ2-5, with 7 bases matching TRBD2. Trimming cost V 10 bases and J 5 bases; bases outside gene matches: 16. The CDR3 totals 15 residues. The germline CDR1 and CDR2 sequences are MNHEY and SVGAGI. The CDR3 nucleotides are TGTGCCACCTCCCCCTCCTCCGGGGGGTTGGAGACCCAGTACTTC. Its translation: CATSPSSGGLETQYF.

The V and J genes are TRBV2 and TRBJ2-5, with 15 positions matching TRBD2. The CDR3 spans 17 residues. Germline CDR1 reads SNHLY; CDR2 reads FYNNEI. The V and J ends lost 6 bases and 5 bases, in that order; junction bases with no gene match: 10. The CDR3 loop is CASSRTSGGAGGETQYF. CDR3 DNA sequence: TGTGCCAGCAGCCGGACTAGCGGGGGGGCGGGAGGCGAGACCCAGTACTTC.

The V and J genes are TRBV7-3 and TRBJ2-1, with D hard to call. From germline, CDR1 is SGHTA and CDR2 FQGTGA. Trimming cost V 5 bases and J 0 bases, with 11 bases left between them. There are 15 residues in the CDR3. The CDR3 bases are TGTGCCAGCAGCCTGCGACTCACCTCCTACAATGAGCAGTTCTTC. This codes for CASSLRLTSYNEQFF.

The chain links TRBV3-1 (or the pseudogene TRBV3-2) to TRBJ2-5; 14 nucleotides match TRBD2. Trimming cost V 1 base and J 7 bases; bases outside gene matches: 2. Germline CDR1 and CDR2: LGHDT and YNNKEL (reference sequence). CDR3 length equals 15 residues. The DNA for the CDR3 is TGTGCCAGCAGCCAAGTCGGACTAGCGGGAGGGACCCAGTACTTC. Its protein product is CASSQVGLAGGTQYF.

The chain recombines TRBV13 with TRBJ1-1; 11 nucleotides match TRBD1. Germline values: CDR1 PRHDT, CDR2 FYEKMQ (reference sequence). There are 17 residues in the CDR3. V was pared by 5 bases and J by 3 bases, with 11 bases of the junction left unmatched. The CDR3 protein is CASSLPRTGGRDTEAFF. The CDR3 nucleotides are TGTGCCAGCAGCCTCCCTCGGACAGGGGGCAGGGACACTGAAGCTTTCTTT.

The chain uses TRBV3-1 (or the pseudogene TRBV3-2) and TRBJ2-1; possible D gene TRBD1, 6 bases. The CDR3 spans 19 residues. V lost 1 base to trimming and J lost 7 bases, with 26 bases between them. Germline assignment: CDR1 LGHDT and CDR2 YNNKEL (reference sequence). This CDR3 reads CASSQVFLMLPQGWNEQFF. The CDR3 DNA sequence: TGTGCCAGCAGCCAAGTATTTTTAATGCTGCCACAGGGTTGGAATGAGCAGTTCTTC.

This chain connects TRBV6-9 to TRBJ1-1, with TRBD1 identical over 9 bases. J lost 3 bases, V lost 6 bases, and 8 bases had no gene match. Germline V lookup: CDR1 MNHGY, CDR2 SVAAGI. CDR3 size: 15 residues. This chain's CDR3 is CASSTGGRIYTEAFF. CDR3 nucleotides: TGTGCCAGCAGCACAGGGGGCAGGATCTACACTGAAGCTTTCTTT.

CDR3: CASSVGLAGGITYNEQFF. CDR3 bases: TGTGCCAGCAGCGTAGGGCTAGCGGGGGGTATTACTTACAATGAGCAGTTCTTC. The chain carries TRBV9 and TRBJ2-1, with TRBD2 matching 11 bases. CDR1 and CDR2 from the germline V gene are SGDLS and YYNGEE. CDR3 length: 18 amino acids. Losses at the gene ends were 0 bases for V and 4 bases for J; bases not matched to a gene: 9.

This clone was counted a single time. The rearrangement uses TRBV18 and TRBJ2-7; 8 bases are a match to TRBD1. Germline CDR1 and CDR2: KGHSH and LQKENI. The CDR3 loop spans 14 amino acids. V was pared by 3 bases and J by 5 bases, with 6 bases of the junction left unmatched. The CDR3 DNA reads TGTGCCAGCTCACCTCTTGGACAGGGCAACGAGCAGTACTTC. This sequence encodes CASSPLGQGNEQYF. Drawing the rest from reference TRBV18 and TRBJ2-7, the complete variable domain is NAGVMQNPRHLVRRRGQEARLRCSPMKGHSHVYWYRQLPEEGLKFMVYLQKENIIDESGMPKERFSAEFPKEGPSILRIQQVVRGDSAAYFCASSPLGQGNEQYFGPGTRLTVT.

The J gene is TRBJ2-7, the V gene TRBV28; 8 bases are a match to TRBD2. The CDR3 has 15 residues. CDR1 is MDHEN and CDR2 is SYDVKM in the germline V gene. Trimming removed 8 bases from V and 5 bases from J; junction bases left unmatched: 14. The DNA of the CDR3 is TGTGCCAGCGTCCCGGGGGGGGATATCTTCCACGAGCAGTACTTC. The encoded protein is CASVPGGDIFHEQYF.

The chain is built from TRBV2 and TRBJ2-7; D uncertain. Germline V CDR1 and CDR2: SNHLY, FYNNEI. The V end lost 3 bases, the J end lost 3 bases, and 18 bases lay between the germline ends. This CDR3 comprises 16 residues. CDR3 sequence (DNA): TGTGCCAGCAGTGATTCAGGCAGTCTAATAAGCTACGAGCAGTACTTC. Amino acid sequence: CASSDSGSLISYEQYF.

V is TRBV19 and J is TRBJ2-1, with 9 nucleotides matching TRBD1. Germline trimming cut 7 bases from V and 9 bases from J; bases unmatched to any gene: 7. Looked up from germline, CDR1 is LNHDA and CDR2 is SQIVND (reference sequence). The length of the CDR3 is 13 residues. The CDR3 DNA reads as TGTGCCAGTAAGACAGGGGGACGCGGTGAGCAGTTCTTC. Amino acid sequence: CASKTGGRGEQFF.

The chain recombines TRBV5-1 with TRBJ1-2; possibly TRBD1 for D (5 bases). V was cut by 4 bases and J by 3 bases, with 16 bases left in between. The CDR3 has 15 residues. Germline V CDR1 and CDR2: SGHRS, YFSETQ. CDR3 DNA: TGCGCCAGCAGCCCGGGGGGTAACAGCTACTATGGCTACACCTTC. Its protein product is CASSPGGNSYYGYTF.

V usage is TRBV6-5 and J usage is TRBJ1-2, with 8 bases matching TRBD1. J was trimmed by 0 bases and V by 6 bases; bases with no gene match: 6. CDR3 length: 15 residues. Germline CDR1 MNHEY, CDR2 SVGAGI. As DNA, the CDR3 is TGTGCCAGCAGCTTGGGACAGGCCTCTAACTATGGCTACACCTTC. Its translation: CASSLGQASNYGYTF.

CDR3 nucleotides: TGCAGCGCGCGGACAGGGCGTAATGAAAAACTGTTTTTT. Translation gives CSARTGRNEKLFF. The chain combines TRBV29-1 with TRBJ1-4; 8 nucleotides align to TRBD1. The CDR3 is 13 residues long. With V trimmed by 7 bases and J by 4 bases, 5 bases remained unmatched. CDR1 is SQVTM and CDR2 is ANQGSEA in the germline V gene.

This chain links TRBV6-1 with TRBJ2-3, with TRBD2 matching 9 bases. Germline V lookup: CDR1 MNHNS, CDR2 SASEGT. The CDR3 totals 16 residues. V dropped 4 bases and J dropped 4; count of bases not matched to a gene: 9. The CDR3 reads CASSGRGGARADTQYF. CDR3 DNA: TGTGCCAGCAGTGGTCGCGGGGGGGCCAGGGCAGATACGCAGTATTTT.

This clone was recorded once. CDR3 nucleotides: TGTGCCAGTAGTATCGGGGGGGCGGAAGATACGCAGTATTTT. Its translation is CASSIGGAEDTQYF. The V and J genes are TRBV19 and TRBJ2-3; TRBD2 agrees at 8 bases. The CDR3 has 14 residues. The germline gives CDR1 LNHDA, CDR2 SQIVND (reference sequence). With 3 bases clipped from V and 5 bases from J, the junction kept 4 bases outside the gene matches.

The chain couples TRBV6-6 to TRBJ2-3; 7 bases match TRBD2. With V trimmed by 0 bases and J by 3 bases, 6 bases remained unmatched. CDR1 is MNHNY and CDR2 is SVGAGI in the germline V gene (reference sequence). The CDR3 contains 16 residues. The CDR3 loop reads CASSYSRGSSTDTQYF. CDR3 sequence (DNA): TGTGCCAGCAGTTACTCGCGGGGGTCCTCAACAGATACGCAGTATTTT.